This TCR beta chain comes out of a study of long-term antiretroviral therapy in people with HIV. Running of the v3.0 immunoSEQ assay took place at survey level. What sequencing targeted per sample was roughly 40,000-55,000 T-cell genomes. Generated by immunoSEQ multiplex PCR, the TCRdb table keeps only in-frame clones and is missing some. The table has some 30,000 clones, 87% seen once; the top ten hold 13%. The receptor was derived from a man aged 18 to 29 with HIV. The sample consisted of unsorted PBMCs, taken 1.1 years after starting antiretroviral therapy.

This CDR3 is CASSPLAGSTDTQYF. The DNA of the CDR3 is TGCGCCAGCAGCCCATTAGCGGGAAGCACAGATACGCAGTATTTT. The rearrangement joins TRBV4-1 to TRBJ2-3; 8 bases agree with TRBD2. The CDR3 is made up of 15 amino acids. V lost 4 bases and J lost 0; bases outside the gene matches: 3. In germline, CDR1 is MGHRA, CDR2 YSYEKL.